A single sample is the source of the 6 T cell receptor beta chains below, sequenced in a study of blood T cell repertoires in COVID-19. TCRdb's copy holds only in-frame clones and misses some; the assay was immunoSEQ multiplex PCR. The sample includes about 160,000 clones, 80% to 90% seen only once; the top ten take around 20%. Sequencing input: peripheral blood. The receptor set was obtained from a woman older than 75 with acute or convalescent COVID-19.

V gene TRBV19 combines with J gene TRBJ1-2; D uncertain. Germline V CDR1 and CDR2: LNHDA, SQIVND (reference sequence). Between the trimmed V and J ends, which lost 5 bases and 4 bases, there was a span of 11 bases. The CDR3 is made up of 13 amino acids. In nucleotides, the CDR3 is TGTGCCAGTAGTGTCCTCCTCGGCTATGGCTACACCTTC. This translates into CASSVLLGYGYTF.

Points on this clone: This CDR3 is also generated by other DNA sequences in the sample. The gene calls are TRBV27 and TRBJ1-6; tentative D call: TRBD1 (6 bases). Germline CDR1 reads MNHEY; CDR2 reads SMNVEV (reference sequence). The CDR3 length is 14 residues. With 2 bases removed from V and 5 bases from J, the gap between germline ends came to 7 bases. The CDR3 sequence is CASSLEGDNSPLHF. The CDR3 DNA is TGTGCCAGCAGTTTAGAGGGGGATAATTCACCCCTCCACTTT.

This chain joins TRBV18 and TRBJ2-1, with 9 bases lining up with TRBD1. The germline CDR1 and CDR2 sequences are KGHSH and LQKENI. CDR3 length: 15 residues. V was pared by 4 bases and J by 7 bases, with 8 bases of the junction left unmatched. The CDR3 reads CASSLTGTGLNEQFF. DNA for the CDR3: TGTGCCAGCTCACTCACCGGGACAGGGTTGAATGAGCAGTTCTTC.

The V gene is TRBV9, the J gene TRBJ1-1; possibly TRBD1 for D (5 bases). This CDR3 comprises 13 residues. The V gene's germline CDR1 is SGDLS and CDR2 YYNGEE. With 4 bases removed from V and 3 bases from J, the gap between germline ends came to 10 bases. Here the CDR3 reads CASSNRGDTEAFF. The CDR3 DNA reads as TGTGCCAGCAGCAATAGGGGCGACACTGAAGCTTTCTTT.

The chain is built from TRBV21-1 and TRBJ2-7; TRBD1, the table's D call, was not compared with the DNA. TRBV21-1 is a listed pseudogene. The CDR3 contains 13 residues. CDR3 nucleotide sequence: TGTGCCAGCAGCAAACGGACAAGTCGCGAGCAGTACTTC. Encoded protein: CASSKRTSREQYF.

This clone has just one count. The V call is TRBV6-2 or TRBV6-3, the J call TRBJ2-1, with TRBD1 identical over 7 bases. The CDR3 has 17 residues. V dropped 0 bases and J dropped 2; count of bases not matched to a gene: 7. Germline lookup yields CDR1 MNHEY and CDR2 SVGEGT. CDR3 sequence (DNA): TGTGCCAGCAGTTACTCGACGGTCGGGACAGCCTACAATGAGCAGTTCTTC. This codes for CASSYSTVGTAYNEQFF.